A selection of T cell receptor beta chains follows, all from one sample in a study of cytomegalovirus exposure and HLA in healthy donors. Assay used: immunoSEQ multiplex PCR; TCRdb lists only in-frame clones, some missing. The table includes 50,000 to 70,000 clones, approximately 80% detected once. Input material: PBMCs. These TCRs come from a girl between 5 and 17 years old in good health and CMV-seropositive. Each CDR3 is given with its conserved first and last residue. D genes are given only for firm matches. Expanded clones are given a class, and other clones once, few, many or no size at all.

J: TRBJ2-7
V: TRBV10-2
D: -
size: -
CDR3: CASSEEEGTGAYTYEQYF
DNA: TGCGCCAGCAGTGAAGAGGAGGGCACTGGGGCATACACCTACGAGCAGTACTTC

J: TRBJ2-7
V: TRBV19
D: TRBD1
size: -
CDR3: CASSTNRGGTYEQYF
DNA: TGTGCCAGTAGTACCAACAGGGGTGGGACCTACGAGCAGTACTTC

J: TRBJ1-2
V: TRBV20-1
D: -
size: once
CDR3: CSGENYGYTF
DNA: TGCAGTGGGGAGAACTATGGCTACACCTTC

J: TRBJ2-2
V: TRBV9
D: -
size: -
CDR3: CASSPGGLFF
DNA: TGTGCCAGCAGCCCCGGAGGGCTGTTTTTT

J: TRBJ2-7
V: TRBV29-1
D: TRBD1
size: once
CDR3: CSVRQGSFYEQYF
DNA: TGCAGCGTTAGACAGGGGTCATTCTACGAGCAGTACTTC

J: TRBJ2-7
V: TRBV27
D: TRBD2
size: -
CDR3: CASSRQAGSYEQYF
DNA: TGTGCCAGCAGTCGCCAAGCGGGATCCTACGAGCAGTACTTC

J: TRBJ2-7
V: TRBV12-5
D: TRBD1
size: -
CDR3: CASGQPGTASYEQYF
DNA: TGTGCTAGTGGACAACCCGGGACAGCCTCCTACGAGCAGTACTTC

J: TRBJ2-1
V: TRBV11-2
D: -
size: -
CDR3: CASSFRGNEQFF
DNA: TGTGCCAGCAGCTTCAGGGGCAATGAGCAGTTCTTC

J: TRBJ2-6
V: TRBV2
D: TRBD2
size: -
CDR3: CASRPRRDYLTF
DNA: TGTGCCAGCAGGCCCCGGAGGGACTACCTGACTTTC

J: TRBJ1-2
V: TRBV5-1
D: -
size: -
CDR3: CASSLQRGSNYGYTF
DNA: TGCGCCAGCAGCTTGCAGCGGGGTAGTAACTATGGCTACACCTTC

J: TRBJ1-1
V: TRBV6-5
D: -
size: -
CDR3: CASSWEQGGISEAFF
DNA: TGTGCCAGCAGTTGGGAACAGGGTGGGATTTCTGAAGCTTTCTTT

J: TRBJ1-1
V: TRBV25-1
D: -
size: -
CDR3: CASIPYSGRDTEAFF
DNA: TGTGCCAGCATTCCGTACAGCGGGAGAGACACTGAAGCTTTCTTT

J: TRBJ2-2
V: TRBV6-5
D: -
size: -
CDR3: CASTLMTGSTGELFF
DNA: TGTGCCAGCACTCTAATGACAGGATCCACCGGGGAGCTGTTTTTT

J: TRBJ2-7
V: TRBV7-9
D: TRBD1
size: -
CDR3: CASSPVGLVTGQGLYEQYF
DNA: TGTGCCAGCAGCCCCGTTGGGTTGGTTACGGGACAGGGACTATACGAGCAGTACTTC

J: TRBJ1-1
V: TRBV27
D: -
size: few
CDR3: CASSYRGTEAFF
DNA: TGTGCCAGCAGTTACCGAGGGACTGAAGCTTTCTTT

J: TRBJ1-1
V: TRBV29-1
D: -
size: -
CDR3: CSATRGRMNTEAFF
DNA: TGCAGCGCTACACGGGGGAGAATGAACACTGAAGCTTTCTTT

J: TRBJ2-7
V: TRBV30
D: TRBD2
size: once
CDR3: CAWRGLAPHEQYF
DNA: TGTGCCTGGAGGGGACTAGCGCCCCACGAGCAGTACTTC

J: TRBJ2-2
V: TRBV30
D: TRBD1
size: -
CDR3: CAWALFGTGNTGELFF
DNA: TGTGCCTGGGCCCTCTTCGGGACAGGGAACACCGGGGAGCTGTTTTTT

J: TRBJ2-1
V: TRBV6-1
D: TRBD2
size: few
CDR3: CASNGLAGDRNEQFF
DNA: TGTGCCAGCAATGGACTAGCGGGGGACAGAAATGAGCAGTTCTTC

J: TRBJ2-5
V: TRBV30
D: -
size: once
CDR3: CAWSGGSLETQYF
DNA: TGTGCCTGGAGTGGCGGGTCCCTTGAGACCCAGTACTTC

J: TRBJ2-1
V: TRBV10-3
D: -
size: -
CDR3: CAISVTGVTYNEQFF
DNA: TGTGCCATCAGTGTGACAGGAGTAACATACAATGAGCAGTTCTTC

J: TRBJ1-2
V: TRBV6-4
D: -
size: medium-sized
CDR3: CASSVEGGSFYGYTF
DNA: TGTGCCAGCAGTGTGGAGGGAGGGAGCTTTTATGGCTACACCTTC

J: TRBJ2-1
V: TRBV29-1
D: TRBD2
size: -
CDR3: CSVDRAGVNEQFF
DNA: TGCAGCGTTGACAGAGCGGGAGTCAATGAGCAGTTCTTC

J: TRBJ2-7
V: TRBV25-1
D: -
size: -
CDR3: CASSVGQNNLYYEQYF
DNA: TGTGCCAGCAGTGTAGGACAGAATAACTTATACTACGAGCAGTACTTC

J: TRBJ2-1
V: TRBV5-1
D: -
size: few
CDR3: CASSLTSGSYNEQFF
DNA: TGCGCCAGCAGCTTGACTAGTGGGTCCTACAATGAGCAGTTCTTC

J: TRBJ1-5
V: TRBV19
D: -
size: -
CDR3: CASGTFVAQPQHF
DNA: TGTGCCAGTGGGACATTCGTAGCTCAGCCCCAGCATTTT

J: TRBJ2-3
V: TRBV11-2
D: -
size: -
CDR3: CASSLGGSTDTQYF
DNA: TGTGCCAGCAGCTTAGGAGGGAGCACAGATACGCAGTATTTT

J: TRBJ2-5
V: TRBV27
D: TRBD2
size: -
CDR3: CASGREGGTQYF
DNA: TGTGCCAGCGGGCGGGAGGGCGGGACCCAGTACTTC

J: TRBJ1-6
V: TRBV7-2
D: -
size: -
CDR3: CASSLAGAGWPSPLHF
DNA: TGTGCCAGCAGCTTAGCAGGGGCGGGGTGGCCTTCACCCCTCCACTTT

J: TRBJ1-2
V: TRBV5-1
D: TRBD1
size: -
CDR3: CASSPDRGRERSYTF
DNA: TGCGCCAGCAGCCCGGACAGGGGGCGAGAAAGAAGCTACACCTTC

J: TRBJ2-7
V: TRBV4-2
D: TRBD1
size: -
CDR3: CASSQQTGQGIYEQYF
DNA: TGTGCCAGCAGCCAGCAAACGGGACAGGGGATCTACGAGCAGTACTTC

J: TRBJ1-2
V: TRBV6-5
D: -
size: once
CDR3: CASSGGKRGYTF
DNA: TGTGCCAGCAGTGGCGGTAAAAGGGGCTACACCTTC

J: TRBJ1-5
V: TRBV30
D: -
size: -
CDR3: CAWERGSNQPQHF
DNA: TGTGCCTGGGAGAGGGGGAGCAATCAGCCCCAGCATTTT